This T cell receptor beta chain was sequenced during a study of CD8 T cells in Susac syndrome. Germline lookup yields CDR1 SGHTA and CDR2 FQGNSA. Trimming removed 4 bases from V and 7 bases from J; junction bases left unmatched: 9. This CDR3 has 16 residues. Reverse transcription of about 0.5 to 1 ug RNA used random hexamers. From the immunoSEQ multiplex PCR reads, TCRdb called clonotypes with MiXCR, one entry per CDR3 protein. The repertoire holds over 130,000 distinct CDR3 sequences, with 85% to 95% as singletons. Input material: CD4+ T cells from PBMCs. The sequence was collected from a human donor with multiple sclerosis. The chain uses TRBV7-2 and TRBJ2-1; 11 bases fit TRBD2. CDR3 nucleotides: TGTGCCAGCAGCTCCGCCGGGACTAGCGGCGAGAATGAGCAGTTCTTC. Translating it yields CASSSAGTSGENEQFF.